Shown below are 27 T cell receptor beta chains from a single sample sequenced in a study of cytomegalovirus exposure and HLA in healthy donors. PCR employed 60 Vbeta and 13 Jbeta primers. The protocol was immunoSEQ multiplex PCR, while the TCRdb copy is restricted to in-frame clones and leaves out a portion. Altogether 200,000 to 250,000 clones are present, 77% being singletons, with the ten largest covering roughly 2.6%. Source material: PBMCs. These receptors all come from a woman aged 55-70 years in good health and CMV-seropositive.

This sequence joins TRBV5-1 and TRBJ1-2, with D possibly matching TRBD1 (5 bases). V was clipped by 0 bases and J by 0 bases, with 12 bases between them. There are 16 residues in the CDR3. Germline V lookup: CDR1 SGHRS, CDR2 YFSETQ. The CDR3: CASSLGQYLANYGYTF. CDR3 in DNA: TGCGCCAGCAGCTTGGGACAGTACTTGGCTAACTATGGCTACACCTTC.

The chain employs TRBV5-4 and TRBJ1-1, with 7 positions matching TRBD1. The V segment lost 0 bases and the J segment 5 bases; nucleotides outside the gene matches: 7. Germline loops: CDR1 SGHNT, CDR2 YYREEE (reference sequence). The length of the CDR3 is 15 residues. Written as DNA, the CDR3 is TGTGCCAGCAGCTTGGGACAGGGTAAGGAAACTGAAGCTTTCTTT. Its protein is CASSLGQGKETEAFF.

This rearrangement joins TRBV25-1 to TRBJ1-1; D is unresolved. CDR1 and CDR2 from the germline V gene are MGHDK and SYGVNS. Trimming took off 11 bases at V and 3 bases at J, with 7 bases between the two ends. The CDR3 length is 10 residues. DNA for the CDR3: TGTGCCCTCTTTGACACTGAAGCTTTCTTT. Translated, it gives CALFDTEAFF.

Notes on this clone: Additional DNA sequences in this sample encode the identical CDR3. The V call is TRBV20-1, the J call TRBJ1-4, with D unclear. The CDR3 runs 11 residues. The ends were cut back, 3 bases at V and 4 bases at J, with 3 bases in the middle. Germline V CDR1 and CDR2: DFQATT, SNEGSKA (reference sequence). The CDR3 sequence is CSARSNEKLFF. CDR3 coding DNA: TGCAGTGCTAGGAGTAATGAAAAACTGTTTTTT.

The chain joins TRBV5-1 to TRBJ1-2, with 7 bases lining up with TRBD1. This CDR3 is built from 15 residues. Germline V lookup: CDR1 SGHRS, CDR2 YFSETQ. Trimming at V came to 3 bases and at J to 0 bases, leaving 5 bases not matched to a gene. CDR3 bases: TGCGCCAGCAGCTCACAGGGGAATTCTAACTATGGCTACACCTTC. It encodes CASSSQGNSNYGYTF.

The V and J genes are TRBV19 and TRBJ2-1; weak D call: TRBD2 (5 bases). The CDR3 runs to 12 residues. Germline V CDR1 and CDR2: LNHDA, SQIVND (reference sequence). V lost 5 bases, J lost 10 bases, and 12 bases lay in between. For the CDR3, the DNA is TGTGCCAGTAGTTCTAGGACTCGCGAGCAGTTCTTC. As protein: CASSSRTREQFF.

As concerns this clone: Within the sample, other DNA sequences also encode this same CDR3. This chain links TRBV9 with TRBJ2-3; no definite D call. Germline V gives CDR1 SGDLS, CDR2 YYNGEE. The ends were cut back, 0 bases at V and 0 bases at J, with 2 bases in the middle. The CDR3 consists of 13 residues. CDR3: CASSVASTDTQYF. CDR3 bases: TGTGCCAGCAGCGTAGCTAGCACAGATACGCAGTATTTT.

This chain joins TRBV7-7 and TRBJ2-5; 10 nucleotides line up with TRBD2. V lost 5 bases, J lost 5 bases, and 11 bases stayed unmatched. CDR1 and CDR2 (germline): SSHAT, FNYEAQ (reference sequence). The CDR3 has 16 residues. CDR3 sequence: CASSPPIAGGRETQYF. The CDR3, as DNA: TGTGCCAGCAGCCCCCCGATAGCGGGAGGCCGGGAGACCCAGTACTTC.

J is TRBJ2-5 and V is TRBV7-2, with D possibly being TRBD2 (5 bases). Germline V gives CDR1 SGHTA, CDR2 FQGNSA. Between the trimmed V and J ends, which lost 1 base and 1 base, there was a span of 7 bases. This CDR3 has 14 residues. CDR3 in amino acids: CASSLELGQETQYF. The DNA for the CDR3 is TGTGCCAGCAGCTTAGAACTAGGCCAAGAGACCCAGTACTTC.

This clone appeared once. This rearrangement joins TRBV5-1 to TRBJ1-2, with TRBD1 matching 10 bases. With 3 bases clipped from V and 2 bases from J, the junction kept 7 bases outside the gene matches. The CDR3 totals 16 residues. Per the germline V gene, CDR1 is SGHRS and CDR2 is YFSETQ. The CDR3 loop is CASSWLEGQGNYGYTF. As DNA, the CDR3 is TGCGCCAGCAGCTGGCTGGAGGGACAGGGGAACTATGGCTACACCTTC.

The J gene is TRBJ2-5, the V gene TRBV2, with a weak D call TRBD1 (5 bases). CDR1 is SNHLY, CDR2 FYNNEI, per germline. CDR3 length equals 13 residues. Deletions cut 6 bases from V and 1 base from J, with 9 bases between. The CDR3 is CASRRTIQETQYF. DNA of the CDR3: TGTGCCAGCAGAAGGACAATCCAAGAGACCCAGTACTTC.

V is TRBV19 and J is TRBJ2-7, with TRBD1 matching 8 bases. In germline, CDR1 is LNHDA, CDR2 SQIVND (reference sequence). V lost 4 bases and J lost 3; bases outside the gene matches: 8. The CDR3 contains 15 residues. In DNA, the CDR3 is TGTGCCAGTAGTACCATTGACAGGGGACACTACGAGCAGTACTTC. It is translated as CASSTIDRGHYEQYF.

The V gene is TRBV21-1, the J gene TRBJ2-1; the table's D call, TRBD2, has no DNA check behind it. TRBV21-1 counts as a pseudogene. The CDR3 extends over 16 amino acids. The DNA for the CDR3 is TGTGCCAGCAGCACCCCCCAAATAGGAGAAAACGGCCAGCAGTTCTTC. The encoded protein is CASSTPQIGENGQQFF.

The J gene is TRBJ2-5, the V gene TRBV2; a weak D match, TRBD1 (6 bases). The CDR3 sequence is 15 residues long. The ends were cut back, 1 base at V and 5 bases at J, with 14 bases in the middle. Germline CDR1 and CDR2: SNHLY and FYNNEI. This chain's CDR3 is CASSEGARGTETQYF. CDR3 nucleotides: TGTGCCAGCAGTGAAGGTGCCAGGGGTACGGAGACCCAGTACTTC.

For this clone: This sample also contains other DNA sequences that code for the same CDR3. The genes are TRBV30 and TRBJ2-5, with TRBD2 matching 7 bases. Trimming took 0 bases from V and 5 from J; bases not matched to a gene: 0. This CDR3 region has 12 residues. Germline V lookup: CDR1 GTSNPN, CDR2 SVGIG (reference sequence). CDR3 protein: CAWSVGGETQYF. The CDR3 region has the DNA TGTGCCTGGAGTGTCGGGGGGGAGACCCAGTACTTC.

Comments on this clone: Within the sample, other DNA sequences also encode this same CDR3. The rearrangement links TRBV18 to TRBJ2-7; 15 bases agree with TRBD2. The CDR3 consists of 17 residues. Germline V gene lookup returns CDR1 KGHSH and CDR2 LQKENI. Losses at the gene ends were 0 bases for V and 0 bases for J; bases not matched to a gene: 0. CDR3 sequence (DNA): TGTGCCAGCTCACCACCGGGACTAGCGGGAGGCTCCTACGAGCAGTACTTC. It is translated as CASSPPGLAGGSYEQYF.

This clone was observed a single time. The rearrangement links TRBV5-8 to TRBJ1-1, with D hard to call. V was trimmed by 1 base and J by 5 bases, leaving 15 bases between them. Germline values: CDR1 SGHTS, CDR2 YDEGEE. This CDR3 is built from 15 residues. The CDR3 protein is CASSLNVAGMTEAFF. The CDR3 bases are TGTGCCAGCAGCTTGAATGTGGCGGGAATGACTGAAGCTTTCTTT.

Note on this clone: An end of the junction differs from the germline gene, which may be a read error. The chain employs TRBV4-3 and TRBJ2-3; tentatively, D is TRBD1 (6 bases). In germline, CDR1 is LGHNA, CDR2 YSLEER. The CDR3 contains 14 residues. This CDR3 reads CAGSHRVGADTQYF. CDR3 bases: TGCGCCGGCAGTCACAGGGTCGGCGCAGATACGCAGTATTTT.

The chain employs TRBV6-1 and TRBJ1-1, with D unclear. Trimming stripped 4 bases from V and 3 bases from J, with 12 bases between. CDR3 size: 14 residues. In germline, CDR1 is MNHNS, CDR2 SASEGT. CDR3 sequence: CASSGPLQYTEAFF. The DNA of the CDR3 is TGTGCCAGCAGTGGTCCTCTGCAGTACACTGAAGCTTTCTTT.

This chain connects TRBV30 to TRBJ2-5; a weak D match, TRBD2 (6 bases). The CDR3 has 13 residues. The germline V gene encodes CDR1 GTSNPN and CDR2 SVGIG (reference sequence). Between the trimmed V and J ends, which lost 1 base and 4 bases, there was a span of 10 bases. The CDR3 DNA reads TGTGCCTGGAGTGGATGGAGGGTAGAGACCCAGTACTTC. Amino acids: CAWSGWRVETQYF.

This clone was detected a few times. Written as DNA, the CDR3 is TGCACCAGCAGCCTTCGGGGGGCCGGGGAGACCCAGTACTTC. Its translation is CTSSLRGAGETQYF. The J gene is TRBJ2-5, the V gene TRBV1; the table's D call of TRBD2 was not tested on the DNA. TRBV1 is a pseudogene locus. The CDR3 extends over 14 amino acids.

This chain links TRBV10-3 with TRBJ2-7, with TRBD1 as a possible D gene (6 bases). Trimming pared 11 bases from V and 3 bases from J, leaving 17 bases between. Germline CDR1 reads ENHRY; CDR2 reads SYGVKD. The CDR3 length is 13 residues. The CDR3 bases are TGTGCCCATCAGGCACAGGGAGTCTACGAGCAGTACTTC. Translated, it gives CAHQAQGVYEQYF.

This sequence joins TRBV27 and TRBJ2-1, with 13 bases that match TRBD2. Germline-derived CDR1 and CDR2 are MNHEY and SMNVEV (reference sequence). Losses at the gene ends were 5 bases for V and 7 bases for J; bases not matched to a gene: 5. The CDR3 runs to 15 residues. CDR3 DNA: TGTGCCAGCAGTCCCGGGACTAGCGGGGCAAATGAGCAGTTCTTC. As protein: CASSPGTSGANEQFF.

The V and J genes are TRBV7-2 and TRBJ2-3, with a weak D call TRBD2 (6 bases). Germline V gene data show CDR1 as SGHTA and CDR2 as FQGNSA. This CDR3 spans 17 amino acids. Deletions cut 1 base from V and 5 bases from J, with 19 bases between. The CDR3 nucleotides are TGTGCCAGCAGCTTAGGAAGGGGAGGCCGCTTGAGAGATACGCAGTATTTT. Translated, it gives CASSLGRGGRLRDTQYF.

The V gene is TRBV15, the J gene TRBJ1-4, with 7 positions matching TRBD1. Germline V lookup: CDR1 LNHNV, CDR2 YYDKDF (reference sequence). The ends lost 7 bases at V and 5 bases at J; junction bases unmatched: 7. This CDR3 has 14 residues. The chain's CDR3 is CATTPQGVNEKLFF. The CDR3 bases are TGTGCCACCACCCCCCAGGGGGTGAATGAAAAACTGTTTTTT. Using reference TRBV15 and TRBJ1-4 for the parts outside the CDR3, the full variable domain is DAMVIQNPRYQVTQFGKPVTLSCSQTLNHNVMYWYQQKSSQAPKLLFHYYDKDFNNEADTPDNFQSRRPNTSFCFLDIRSPGLGDTAMYLCATTPQGVNEKLFFGSGTQLSVL.

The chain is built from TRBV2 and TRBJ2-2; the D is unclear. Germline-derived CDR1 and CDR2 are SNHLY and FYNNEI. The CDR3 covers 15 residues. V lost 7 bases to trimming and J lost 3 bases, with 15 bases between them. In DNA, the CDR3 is TGTGCCAGCACCATAAGCCCTGGAGACACCGGGGAGCTGTTTTTT. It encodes CASTISPGDTGELFF.

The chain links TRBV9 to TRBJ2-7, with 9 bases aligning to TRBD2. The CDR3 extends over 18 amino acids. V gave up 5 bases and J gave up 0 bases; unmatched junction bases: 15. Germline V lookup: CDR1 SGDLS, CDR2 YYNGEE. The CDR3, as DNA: TGTGCCAGCAGGGTCGCCGGAGCGGGGGGAGAAAGCTCCTACGAGCAGTACTTC. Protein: CASRVAGAGGESSYEQYF.